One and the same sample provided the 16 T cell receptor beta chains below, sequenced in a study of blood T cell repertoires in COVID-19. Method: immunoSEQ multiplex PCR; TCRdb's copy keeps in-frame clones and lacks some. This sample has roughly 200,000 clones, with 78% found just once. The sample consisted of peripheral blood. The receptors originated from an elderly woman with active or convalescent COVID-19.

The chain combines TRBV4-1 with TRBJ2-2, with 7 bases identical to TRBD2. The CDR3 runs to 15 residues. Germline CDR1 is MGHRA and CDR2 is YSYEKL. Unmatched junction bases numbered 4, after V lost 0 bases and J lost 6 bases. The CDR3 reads CASSQDRGGAGELFF. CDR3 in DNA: TGCGCCAGCAGCCAAGATCGTGGGGGGGCCGGGGAGCTGTTTTTT.

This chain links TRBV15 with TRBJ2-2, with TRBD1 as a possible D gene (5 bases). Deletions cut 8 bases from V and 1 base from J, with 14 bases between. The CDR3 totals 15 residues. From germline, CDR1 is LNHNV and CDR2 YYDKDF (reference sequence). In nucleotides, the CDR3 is TGTGCCACCGGTAAAACAGGAATGAACACCGGGGAGCTGTTTTTT. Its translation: CATGKTGMNTGELFF.

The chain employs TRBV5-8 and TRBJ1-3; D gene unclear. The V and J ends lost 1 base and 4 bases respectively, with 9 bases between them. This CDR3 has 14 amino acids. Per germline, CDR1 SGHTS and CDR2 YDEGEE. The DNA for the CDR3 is TGTGCCAGCAGCTTGTGGGCACCCGGAAACACCATATATTTT. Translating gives CASSLWAPGNTIYF. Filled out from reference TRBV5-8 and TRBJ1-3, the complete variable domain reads EAGVTQSPTHLIKTRGQQATLRCSPISGHTSVYWYQQALGLGLQFLLWYDEGEERNRGNFPPRFSGRQFPNYSSELNVNALELEDSALYLCASSLWAPGNTIYFGEGSWLTVV.

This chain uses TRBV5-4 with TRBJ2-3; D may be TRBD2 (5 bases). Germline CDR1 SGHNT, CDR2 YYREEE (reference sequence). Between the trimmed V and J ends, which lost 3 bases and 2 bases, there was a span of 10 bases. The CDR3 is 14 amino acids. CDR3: CASSYQRNTDTQYF. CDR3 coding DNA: TGTGCCAGCAGCTACCAGCGGAACACAGATACGCAGTATTTT.

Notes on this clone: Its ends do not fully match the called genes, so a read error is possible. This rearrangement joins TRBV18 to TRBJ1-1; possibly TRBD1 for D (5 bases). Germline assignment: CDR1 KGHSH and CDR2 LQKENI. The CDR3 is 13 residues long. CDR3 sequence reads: CASSPMGRAEAFF. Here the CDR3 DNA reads TGTGCGAGCTCACCAATGGGCAGGGCTGAAGCTTTCTTT. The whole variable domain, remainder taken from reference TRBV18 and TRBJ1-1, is NAGVMQNPRHLVRRRGQEARLRCSPMKGHSHVYWYRQLPEEGLKFMVYLQKENIIDESGMPKERFSAEFPKEGPSILRIQQVVRGDSAAYFCASSPMGRAEAFFGQGTRLTVV.

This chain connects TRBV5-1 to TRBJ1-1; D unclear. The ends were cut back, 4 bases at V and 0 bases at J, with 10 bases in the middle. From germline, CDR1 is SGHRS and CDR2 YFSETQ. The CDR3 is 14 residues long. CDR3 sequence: CASSKLQMNTEAFF. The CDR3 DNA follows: TGCGCCAGCAGCAAGCTACAGATGAACACTGAAGCTTTCTTT.

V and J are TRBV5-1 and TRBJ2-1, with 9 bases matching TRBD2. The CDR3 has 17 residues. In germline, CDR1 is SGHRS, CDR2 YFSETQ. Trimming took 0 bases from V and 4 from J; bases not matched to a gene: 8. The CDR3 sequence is CASSLDAAGGGYNEQFF. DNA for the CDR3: TGCGCCAGCAGCTTGGATGCGGCGGGGGGGGGATACAATGAGCAGTTCTTC.

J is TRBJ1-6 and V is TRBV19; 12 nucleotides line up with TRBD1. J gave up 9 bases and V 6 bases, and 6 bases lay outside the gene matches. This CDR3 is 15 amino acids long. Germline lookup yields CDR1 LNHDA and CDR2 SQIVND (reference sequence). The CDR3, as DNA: TGTGCCAGTAGGTCGGGACAGGGGGCTCTTTCACCCCTCCACTTT. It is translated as CASRSGQGALSPLHF.

CDR3 amino acids: CASSLVGRVRETQYF. For the CDR3, the DNA is TGTGCCAGCAGTTTGGTGGGCAGGGTGAGGGAGACCCAGTACTTC. This chain links TRBV28 with TRBJ2-5; TRBD1 might be the D (5 bases). The CDR3 contains 15 residues. V lost 3 bases and J lost 5, with 16 bases in between. Germline V gene lookup returns CDR1 MDHEN and CDR2 SYDVKM.

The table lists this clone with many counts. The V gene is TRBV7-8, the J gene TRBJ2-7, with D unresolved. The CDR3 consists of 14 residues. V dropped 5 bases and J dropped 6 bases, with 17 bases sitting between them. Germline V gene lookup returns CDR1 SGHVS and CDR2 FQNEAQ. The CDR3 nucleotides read TGTGCCAGCAGCCGCGAACATGGTAATGGCGAGCAGTACTTC. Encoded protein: CASSREHGNGEQYF.

The CDR3 reads CASSERVEKLFF. The CDR3 DNA reads as TGTGCCAGCAGTGAGAGAGTTGAAAAACTGTTTTTT. The chain joins TRBV6-6 to TRBJ1-4; D gene uncertain. With 5 bases removed from V and 7 bases from J, the gap between germline ends came to 8 bases. This CDR3 region has 12 residues. Germline V CDR1 and CDR2: MNHNY, SVGAGI (reference sequence).

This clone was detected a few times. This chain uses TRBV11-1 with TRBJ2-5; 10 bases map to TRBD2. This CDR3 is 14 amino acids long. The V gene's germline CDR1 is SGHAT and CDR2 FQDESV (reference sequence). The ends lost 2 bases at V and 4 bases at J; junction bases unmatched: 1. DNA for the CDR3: TGTGCCAGCAGCTTAAGCGGGGGGGGAGAGACCCAGTACTTC. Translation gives CASSLSGGGETQYF.

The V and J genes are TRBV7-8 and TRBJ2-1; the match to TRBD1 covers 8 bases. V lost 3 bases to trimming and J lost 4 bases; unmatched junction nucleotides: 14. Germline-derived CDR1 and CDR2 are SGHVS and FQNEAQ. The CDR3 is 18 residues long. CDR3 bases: TGTGCCAGCAGCTTGAGTGTTAGGACAGGGAGGTTTTACAATGAGCAGTTCTTC. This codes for CASSLSVRTGRFYNEQFF. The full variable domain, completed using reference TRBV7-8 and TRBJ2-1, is GAGVSQSPRYKVAKRGQDVALRCDPISGHVSLFWYQQALGQGPEFLTYFQNEAQLDKSGLPSDRFFAERPEGSVSTLKIQRTQQEDSAVYLCASSLSVRTGRFYNEQFFGPGTRLTVL.

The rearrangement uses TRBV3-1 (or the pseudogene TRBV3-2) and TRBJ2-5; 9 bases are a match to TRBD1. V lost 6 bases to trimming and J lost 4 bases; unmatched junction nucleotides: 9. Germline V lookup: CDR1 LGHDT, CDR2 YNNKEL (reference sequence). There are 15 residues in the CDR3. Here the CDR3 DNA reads TGTGCCAGCAGGGGGACAGGGTTTTTATCAGAGACCCAGTACTTC. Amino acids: CASRGTGFLSETQYF.

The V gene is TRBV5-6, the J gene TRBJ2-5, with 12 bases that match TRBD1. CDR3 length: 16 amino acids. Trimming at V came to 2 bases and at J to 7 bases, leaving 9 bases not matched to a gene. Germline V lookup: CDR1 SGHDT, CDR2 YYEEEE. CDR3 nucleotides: TGTGCCAGCAGCTTTATCGGGACAGGGGGCGACGGGACCCAGTACTTC. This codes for CASSFIGTGGDGTQYF.

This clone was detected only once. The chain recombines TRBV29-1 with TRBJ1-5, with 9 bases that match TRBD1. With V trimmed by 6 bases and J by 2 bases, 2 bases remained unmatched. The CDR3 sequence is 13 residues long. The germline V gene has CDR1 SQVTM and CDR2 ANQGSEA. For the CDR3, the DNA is TGCAGCGTGACAGGGGGAGGCAATCAGCCCCAGCATTTT. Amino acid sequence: CSVTGGGNQPQHF.